This is a list of T cell receptor beta chains from one sample in a study of T-cell reconstitution after alpha-beta-depleted transplantation in children. TCRdb redid the calling of the PCR reads with MiXCR, one entry per CDR3 protein. The data contain approximately 490,000 distinct CDR3 sequences, about 11% of them singletons. The starting material was PBMCs, obtained before TCRalphabeta/CD19-depleted stem cell transplant. These receptors originate from a child aged 2-15 years with inherited bone marrow failure, due to receive a stem cell transplant. Each CDR3 is given with its conserved first and last residue. The D gene is left open where the match is weak. Size is omitted from some rows. Given values are once, few, many or a class for expanded clones.

>TRBJ2-7|-|TRBD2|TRBV5-4
CASSLVGSGRGNEQYF
TGTGCCAGCAGCTTGGTTGGTAGCGGGAGGGGGAACGAGCAGTACTTC
>TRBJ2-5|many|-|TRBV30
CAWSRSIETQYF
TGTGCCTGGAGTCGTTCAATAGAGACCCAGTACTTC
>TRBJ1-2|few|-|TRBV9
CASSRDLRGYTF
TGTGCCAGCAGCCGAGACCTCCGGGGCTACACCTTC
>TRBJ2-7|many|TRBD1|TRBV29-1
CSVEVDRGYEQYF
TGCAGCGTTGAGGTCGACAGGGGCTACGAGCAGTACTTC
>TRBJ2-1|-|TRBD1|TRBV7-6
CASSRQGVYNEQFF
TGTGCCAGCAGCCGACAGGGGGTTTACAATGAGCAGTTCTTC
>TRBJ1-1|many|-|TRBV6-1
CASSEERDTEAFF
TGTGCCAGCAGTGAAGAAAGGGACACTGAAGCTTTCTTT
>TRBJ2-2|many|-|TRBV6-5
CASSYSIDGDGGELFF
TGTGCCAGCAGTTACTCGATAGATGGGGACGGCGGGGAGCTGTTTTTT
>TRBJ2-5|many|-|TRBV7-9
CASSPVPDYFGTQYF
TGTGCCAGCAGCCCCGTACCGGACTACTTCGGGACCCAGTACTTC
>TRBJ2-2|few|TRBD2|TRBV24-1
CATSDLGLANTGELFF
TGTGCCACCAGTGATTTGGGACTAGCGAACACCGGGGAGCTGTTTTTT
>TRBJ2-1|many|TRBD2|TRBV6-1
CASSRRGTSGSNEQFF
TGTGCCAGCAGTCGACGGGGGACTAGCGGGAGCAATGAGCAGTTCTTC
>TRBJ1-3|-|TRBD1|TRBV7-9
CASSYGDRGNTIYF
TGTGCCAGCAGCTACGGGGACAGGGGAAACACCATATATTTT
>TRBJ2-5|few|TRBD1|TRBV4-3
CASSQALQGEETQYF
TGCGCCAGCAGCCAAGCGCTACAGGGGGAGGAGACCCAGTACTTC
>TRBJ2-1|many|TRBD1|TRBV4-3
CASSQDYPDRAYNEQFF
TGCGCCAGCAGCCAAGATTATCCGGACAGGGCTTACAATGAGCAGTTCTTC
>TRBJ1-1|few|-|TRBV6-5
CASSYPRLITEAFF
TGTGCCAGCAGTTACCCTCGATTGATCACTGAAGCTTTCTTT
>TRBJ2-7|many|TRBD2|TRBV4-2
CASSQTPSGRYEQYF
TGTGCCAGCAGCCAAACTCCTAGCGGGAGGTACGAGCAGTACTTC
>TRBJ1-5|many|-|TRBV6-5
CASSWPRKGVYSNQPQHF
TGTGCCAGCAGTTGGCCTAGAAAGGGGGTGTATAGCAATCAGCCCCAGCATTTT
>TRBJ2-1|-|TRBD2|TRBV25-1
CASSEWTSAPYNEQFF
TGTGCCAGCAGTGAATGGACTAGCGCCCCCTACAATGAGCAGTTCTTC
>TRBJ2-7|many|TRBD2|TRBV10-2
CASSEPWTSGSLGSYEQYF
TGCGCCAGCAGTGAGCCGTGGACTAGCGGGAGTCTGGGCTCCTACGAGCAGTACTTC
>TRBJ2-1|many|TRBD2|TRBV20-1
CSVPGLAYGHEQFF
TGCAGTGTCCCGGGACTAGCGTATGGTCATGAGCAGTTCTTC
>TRBJ2-6|few|-|TRBV28
CASSSDWISSGANVLTF
TGTGCCAGCAGTAGTGACTGGATTTCCTCTGGGGCCAACGTCCTGACTTTC
>TRBJ1-5|many|-|TRBV12-3/TRBV12-4
CASGLGNQPQHF
TGTGCCAGCGGGTTGGGCAATCAGCCCCAGCATTTT
>TRBJ2-1|many|-|TRBV4-1
CVSQEGGSPYNEQFF
TGCGTCAGCCAAGAAGGAGGTAGCCCATACAATGAGCAGTTCTTC
>TRBJ1-1|many|TRBD1|TRBV2
CASRVAGGWNTEAFF
TGTGCCAGCAGAGTGGCAGGGGGCTGGAACACTGAAGCTTTCTTT
>TRBJ1-2|-|-|TRBV29-1
CSVRTGYGYTF
TGCAGCGTTCGGACTGGCTATGGCTACACCTTC
>TRBJ2-2|many|-|TRBV5-1
CASSLTATGELFF
TGCGCCAGCAGCCTGACGGCCACCGGGGAGCTGTTTTTT
>TRBJ2-1|-|-|TRBV6-2/TRBV6-3
CASRERVGEQFF
TGTGCCAGCAGGGAACGAGTTGGGGAGCAGTTCTTC
>TRBJ2-1|-|-|TRBV7-9
CASSLGSGPAWYNEQFF
TGTGCCAGCAGCCTCGGATCCGGGCCGGCATGGTACAATGAGCAGTTCTTC
>TRBJ2-1|many|-|TRBV27
CASSTNTGGRHSYNEQFF
TGTGCCAGCAGCACAAATACCGGCGGCCGTCACTCCTACAATGAGCAGTTCTTC
>TRBJ2-1|-|-|TRBV29-1
CSVVPGNEQFF
TGCAGCGTTGTTCCGGGGAATGAGCAGTTCTTC
>TRBJ1-1|many|TRBD1|TRBV29-1
CSVVRGSTEAFF
TGCAGCGTAGTCAGGGGGTCCACTGAAGCTTTCTTT
>TRBJ2-1|many|TRBD2|TRBV12-3/TRBV12-4
CASSLRQGLAVNNEQFF
TGTGCCAGCAGTTTAAGGCAGGGACTAGCGGTTAACAATGAGCAGTTCTTC
>TRBJ2-7|few|-|TRBV4-2
CASSQGRPPPYEQYF
TGTGCCAGCAGCCAAGGCAGGCCGCCTCCCTACGAGCAGTACTTC
>TRBJ2-7|many|TRBD2|TRBV20-1
CSGKLAEVSYEQYF
TGCAGTGGTAAACTAGCGGAGGTCTCCTACGAGCAGTACTTC
>TRBJ2-1|many|TRBD2|TRBV7-8
CASAASGNNEQFF
TGTGCCAGCGCCGCTAGCGGCAACAATGAGCAGTTCTTC
>TRBJ2-7|many|-|TRBV28
CASSLSSYEQYF
TGTGCCAGCAGTCTCAGCTCCTACGAGCAGTACTTC
>TRBJ1-1|-|-|TRBV12-3/TRBV12-4
CASSSQNTESFF
TGTGCCAGCAGTTCCCAAAACACTGAATCTTTCTTT
>TRBJ2-7|many|-|TRBV12-3/TRBV12-4
CASSFGIRREQYF
TGTGCCAGCAGTTTCGGGATTCGTCGAGAGCAGTACTTC
>TRBJ2-1|many|TRBD2|TRBV27
CASSFRTSGSRVYNEQFF
TGTGCCAGCAGTTTCCGGACTAGCGGGAGTAGGGTCTACAATGAGCAGTTCTTC
>TRBJ2-1|many|-|TRBV6-2/TRBV6-3
CASSYYRDSYNEQFF
TGTGCCAGCAGTTACTACAGGGACTCTTACAATGAGCAGTTCTTC
>TRBJ1-4|-|-|TRBV23-1
CASSQSGAGGVFF
TGCGCCAGCAGTCAATCAGGGGCCGGGGGAGTGTTTTTT
>TRBJ2-3|-|-|TRBV29-1
CSESGSTDTQYF
TGCAGCGAAAGCGGAAGCACAGATACGCAGTATTTT
>TRBJ2-3|many|TRBD1|TRBV20-1
CSVVRGLVDTQYF
TGCAGTGTGGTCAGGGGGCTGGTTGATACGCAGTATTTT
>TRBJ2-5|many|TRBD2|TRBV7-8
CASSLVTFLAGVRQETQYF
TGTGCCAGCAGCTTGGTCACATTTCTAGCGGGAGTCAGGCAAGAGACCCAGTACTTC
>TRBJ1-5|many|-|TRBV20-1
CSASNSNQPQHF
TGCAGTGCCAGTAATAGCAATCAGCCCCAGCATTTT
>TRBJ1-6|many|-|TRBV28
CASSFWQGGGYSPLHF
TGTGCCAGCAGTTTTTGGCAGGGAGGCGGCTATTCACCCCTCCACTTT
>TRBJ2-7|many|TRBD1|TRBV20-1
CSAIPQGFLYEQYF
TGCAGTGCTATTCCACAGGGGTTCTTATACGAGCAGTACTTC
>TRBJ2-3|many|-|TRBV5-1
CASREARRDHGTQYF
TGCGCCAGCAGAGAGGCTCGTCGTGATCATGGTACGCAGTATTTT
>TRBJ2-3|many|TRBD1|TRBV24-1
CATSSGQGRADTQYF
TGTGCCACCAGTAGCGGACAGGGGAGGGCAGATACGCAGTATTTT
>TRBJ2-7|once|-|TRBV7-6
CASSYRVDEQYF
TGTGCCAGCAGCTACAGGGTGGACGAGCAGTACTTC
>TRBJ2-7|many|-|TRBV20-1
CSAALALHSYEQYF
TGCAGTGCTGCGCTAGCCCTACACTCCTACGAGCAGTACTTC
>TRBJ2-7|many|-|TRBV12-3/TRBV12-4
CASSIGTYYEQYF
TGTGCCAGCAGTATCGGGACTTACTACGAGCAGTACTTC
>TRBJ1-2|many|-|TRBV5-1
CASSLEAGSGYTF
TGCGCCAGCAGCTTGGAGGCAGGGAGTGGCTACACCTTC
>TRBJ2-1|few|TRBD2|TRBV19
CATQRTSGYNEQFF
TGTGCCACCCAGCGGACTAGCGGTTACAATGAGCAGTTCTTC
>TRBJ2-3|few|TRBD2|TRBV7-6
CASSPRLAGPSDTQYF
TGTGCCAGCAGCCCCCGACTAGCGGGGCCGTCCGATACGCAGTATTTT
>TRBJ2-1|many|-|TRBV29-1
CSVDTRVSYNEQFF
TGCAGCGTTGACACCAGGGTAAGCTACAATGAGCAGTTCTTC